This T cell receptor beta chain was sequenced during a study of T cell repertoires in cytomegalovirus infection. Germline V CDR1 and CDR2: SGDLS, YYNGEE. The V and J ends lost 0 bases and 2 bases respectively, with 9 bases between them. The CDR3 has 16 residues. MiXCR, applied by TCRdb to the reads, yields one record per CDR3 protein. The top ten hold about 14% of the sample, which has about 900,000 distinct CDR3 sequences, 31% seen once. With respect to this clonotype: What it binds is unknown.

The sequence was obtained from a human donor in good health (CMV status not recorded). Some clones in this sample may be carry-over from other donors' samples. Sequenced material: cultured CD8+ T cells from PBMCs, taken from culture after CMV antigen stimulation. The chain is built from TRBV9 and TRBJ2-6; D is perhaps TRBD1 (5 bases). CDR3 nucleotides: TGTGCCAGCAGCGTAGGGACAAAACCTGGGGCCAACGTCCTGACTTTC. Encoded protein: CASSVGTKPGANVLTF.